This T cell receptor beta chain was captured by sequencing in a study of blood T cell repertoires in COVID-19. V shed 1 base and J shed 6 bases, with 12 bases lying between them. This CDR3 contains 14 residues. The germline gives CDR1 SGHTA, CDR2 FQGNSA. Original data processing: How many nucleated cells were present was estimated from reference gene primer amplification. The method was immunoSEQ multiplex PCR; TCRdb's version includes in-frame clones alone and lacks a portion of them. That table supplies the V and J calls and clone size; D and trimming were determined from the DNA. The sample holds about 310,000 clones; over 75% are singletons and the top ten take 1%.

The chain joins TRBV7-2 to TRBJ1-2; no clear D. This clonotype originated in a man aged 45-65 years with active or convalescent COVID-19. The source material was peripheral blood. The CDR3 loop is CASSLGFEGNGYTF. The CDR3 bases are TGTGCCAGCAGCTTAGGATTCGAGGGAAATGGCTACACCTTC. Full variable domain (outside the CDR3, taken from reference TRBV7-2 and TRBJ1-2): GAGVSQSPSNKVTEKGKDVELRCDPISGHTALYWYRQSLGQGLEFLIYFQGNSAPDKSGLPSDRFSAERTGGSVSTLTIQRTQQEDSAVYLCASSLGFEGNGYTFGSGTRLTVV.